These T cell receptor beta chains were read from a single sample in a study of T-cell memory formation after mild COVID-19. MiXCR, run by TCRdb on the 5' RACE reads, gives a single entry per CDR3 protein. The sample lists roughly 70,000 distinct CDR3 sequences, roughly 17% occurring once. The sequencing input was PBMCs or a T cell subset sorted from them (not recorded which). These receptors all stem from an adult woman who had mild COVID-19 (a few samples of this study predate the infection). Cell type and time point are not known. Each CDR3 is given with its conserved first and last residue. A D gene is named only where the DNA matches it firmly. Clone size is stated in some rows and not others, as once, few, many or a class when expanded.

V	J	size	D	CDR3	DNA
TRBV3-1	TRBJ1-2	.	.	CASSQAAEYGYTF	TGTGCCAGCAGTCAAGCCGCAGAATATGGCTACACCTTC
TRBV7-6	TRBJ2-7	few	.	CASNSGDEQYF	TGTGCCAGCAACTCAGGGGACGAGCAGTACTTC
TRBV4-3	TRBJ2-2	.	TRBD1	CASSHRQGAGELFF	TGCGCCAGCAGCCATCGACAGGGGGCCGGGGAGCTGTTTTTT
TRBV7-9	TRBJ2-1	.	.	CASSLDPPSSYNEQFF	TGTGCCAGCAGCTTAGACCCTCCGAGCTCCTACAATGAGCAGTTCTTC
TRBV12-3/TRBV12-4	TRBJ2-3	.	.	CASSFSAWGALTGTDTQYF	TGTGCCAGCAGTTTCTCGGCTTGGGGGGCTTTGACTGGCACAGATACGCAGTATTTT
TRBV10-3	TRBJ2-2	few	.	CAIRSNTGELFF	TGTGCCATCAGGTCGAACACCGGGGAGCTGTTTTTT
TRBV9	TRBJ1-2	few	.	CASSVARAEWYGYTF	TGTGCCAGCAGCGTAGCCAGGGCGGAGTGGTATGGCTACACCTTC
TRBV27	TRBJ2-6	few	.	CASGHSGANVLTF	TGTGCCAGCGGGCACTCTGGGGCCAACGTCCTGACTTTC
TRBV27	TRBJ2-3	few	.	CASSFFGPDTQYF	TGTGCCAGCAGTTTCTTCGGGCCGGATACGCAGTATTTT
TRBV20-1	TRBJ2-7	.	.	CSAREASHGQYF	TGCAGTGCTAGAGAAGCCTCTCATGGGCAGTACTTC
TRBV12-3/TRBV12-4	TRBJ2-7	.	.	CASRLDSYEQYF	TGTGCCAGCAGACTCGACTCCTACGAGCAGTACTTC
TRBV5-6	TRBJ2-2	few	.	CASSAWTDNTGELFF	TGTGCCAGCAGCGCCTGGACAGACAACACCGGGGAGCTGTTTTTT
TRBV24-1	TRBJ1-5	.	TRBD1	CATSDGQGVNQPQHF	TGTGCCACCAGTGACGGACAGGGAGTAAATCAGCCCCAGCATTTT
TRBV7-9	TRBJ2-1	few	TRBD1	CASSLRQGAFDNEQFF	TGTGCCAGCAGCTTAAGGCAGGGGGCGTTTGACAATGAGCAGTTCTTC
TRBV7-9	TRBJ2-3	.	.	CASSLAFTDTQYF	TGTGCCAGCAGCTTAGCGTTCACAGATACGCAGTATTTT
TRBV10-3	TRBJ2-3	many	TRBD1	CAISAGQGDTDTQYF	TGTGCCATCAGTGCCGGACAGGGAGATACAGATACGCAGTATTTT
TRBV28	TRBJ2-7	.	.	CASSYSRTAIYEQYF	TGTGCCAGCAGTTACTCCCGGACAGCTATCTACGAGCAGTACTTC
TRBV4-1	TRBJ2-2	few	.	CASSQGSSGGNTGELFF	TGCGCCAGCAGCCAAGGGAGCTCTGGGGGGAACACCGGGGAGCTGTTTTTT
TRBV7-3	TRBJ2-2	.	TRBD1	CASSLQGANTGELFF	TGTGCCAGCAGCTTACAGGGGGCAAACACCGGGGAGCTGTTTTTT
TRBV10-3	TRBJ2-1	.	.	CAISDSGNEQFF	TGTGCCATCAGTGACTCGGGGAATGAGCAGTTCTTC
TRBV7-8	TRBJ2-2	.	.	CASSFAGELFF	TGTGCCAGCAGCTTTGCCGGGGAGCTGTTTTTT
TRBV11-3	TRBJ2-1	.	TRBD2	CASSSTWTSAYNEQFF	TGTGCCAGCAGCTCCACCTGGACTAGCGCCTACAATGAGCAGTTCTTC
TRBV7-9	TRBJ2-7	few	.	CASSWTVSSYEQYF	TGTGCCAGCAGCTGGACAGTCAGCTCCTACGAGCAGTACTTC
TRBV29-1	TRBJ2-1	.	TRBD1	CSVDDRGSSYNEQFF	TGCAGCGTTGATGACAGGGGGAGCTCCTACAATGAGCAGTTCTTC
TRBV11-3	TRBJ2-5	few	.	CASSLPRDGQETQYF	TGTGCCAGCAGCTTACCCCGGGACGGGCAAGAGACCCAGTACTTC
TRBV27	TRBJ2-1	.	.	CASSLRSPVEQFF	TGTGCCAGCAGTTTAAGGTCCCCAGTTGAGCAGTTCTTC
TRBV5-1	TRBJ2-1	few	TRBD2	CASSLGTSGLRWNEQFF	TGCGCCAGCAGCTTGGGTACTAGCGGGCTTAGATGGAATGAGCAGTTCTTC
TRBV6-5	TRBJ2-3	.	TRBD1	CARSTRQGADTQYF	TGTGCCAGAAGTACCCGACAGGGTGCAGATACGCAGTATTTT
TRBV7-9	TRBJ2-7	few	.	CASSDTRTYEQYF	TGTGCCAGCAGCGACACCCGTACCTACGAGCAGTACTTC
TRBV4-1	TRBJ1-5	few	.	CASSQVRDPNLPQHF	TGCGCCAGCAGCCAAGTCCGGGACCCCAACTTGCCCCAGCATTTT
TRBV5-1	TRBJ2-1	few	.	CASSPPTLNEQFF	TGCGCCAGCAGCCCCCCGACGCTGAATGAGCAGTTCTTC
TRBV5-1	TRBJ1-1	.	TRBD1	CASSQGAGNTEAFF	TGCGCCAGCAGCCAGGGGGCCGGGAACACTGAAGCTTTCTTT
TRBV4-3	TRBJ2-1	many	TRBD2	CASSSPGGLADYNEQFF	TGCGCCAGCAGCTCCCCCGGAGGACTAGCGGATTACAATGAGCAGTTCTTC
TRBV27	TRBJ2-1	.	TRBD1	CASSLSLSRTGWNEQFF	TGTGCCAGCAGTTTAAGTCTTTCCCGGACAGGGTGGAATGAGCAGTTCTTC
TRBV7-9	TRBJ2-7	once	.	CASSFGDPYEQYF	TGTGCCAGCAGCTTTGGAGACCCCTACGAGCAGTACTTC
TRBV12-3/TRBV12-4	TRBJ2-2	.	TRBD1	CASSITGTGYAGELFF	TGTGCCAGCAGTATAACCGGGACAGGGTATGCCGGGGAGCTGTTTTTT
TRBV12-3/TRBV12-4	TRBJ2-2	few	TRBD2	CASGLAGETGELFF	TGTGCCAGCGGGCTAGCGGGAGAAACCGGGGAGCTGTTTTTT
TRBV29-1	TRBJ2-7	once	.	CSVEVGGYEQYF	TGCAGCGTTGAAGTGGGGGGTTACGAGCAGTACTTC
TRBV4-3	TRBJ2-1	few	.	CASSQADGGNEQFF	TGCGCCAGCAGCCAAGCGGACGGGGGTAATGAGCAGTTCTTC
TRBV4-1	TRBJ1-5	few	.	CASSQDPGAQPQHF	TGCGCCAGCAGCCAAGACCCGGGAGCTCAGCCCCAGCATTTT
TRBV3-1	TRBJ2-7	.	TRBD2	CASSHGLAGAYEQYF	TGTGCCAGCAGCCATGGACTAGCGGGGGCCTACGAGCAGTACTTC
TRBV12-3/TRBV12-4	TRBJ2-7	.	TRBD2	CASSLSSRGTSGNYEQYF	TGTGCCAGCAGTTTAAGTAGTAGGGGCACTAGCGGGAATTACGAGCAGTACTTC
TRBV24-1	TRBJ2-2	few	.	CATGAEVTGELFF	TGTGCCACCGGGGCTGAAGTCACCGGGGAGCTGTTTTTT
TRBV7-9	TRBJ2-3	few	.	CACQPPAAPDTQYF	TGTGCCTGCCAGCCACCGGCCGCCCCAGATACGCAGTATTTT
TRBV15	TRBJ2-3	.	TRBD2	CATRGGSGFLTDTQYF	TGTGCCACCCGGGGTGGTAGCGGGTTCCTCACAGATACGCAGTATTTT
TRBV2	TRBJ2-1	few	TRBD1	CASRDRESSYNEQFF	TGTGCCAGCAGGGACAGGGAGAGCTCCTACAATGAGCAGTTCTTC
TRBV12-3/TRBV12-4	TRBJ2-5	.	TRBD2	CASSNRREGVQETQYF	TGTGCCAGCAGCAATCGCCGGGAGGGGGTCCAAGAGACCCAGTACTTC
TRBV6-6	TRBJ2-5	.	TRBD2	CASSYIAGQETQYF	TGTGCCAGCAGTTACATAGCGGGCCAAGAGACCCAGTACTTC